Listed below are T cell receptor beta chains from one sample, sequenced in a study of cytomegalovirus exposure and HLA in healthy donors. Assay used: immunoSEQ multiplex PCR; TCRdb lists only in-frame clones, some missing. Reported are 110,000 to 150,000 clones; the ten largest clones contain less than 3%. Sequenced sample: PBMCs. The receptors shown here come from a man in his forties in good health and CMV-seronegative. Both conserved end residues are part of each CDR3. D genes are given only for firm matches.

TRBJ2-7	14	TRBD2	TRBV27	TGTGCCAGCAGAGGGATAGCGGGGGGAATCGAGCAGTACTTC	CASRGIAGGIEQYF
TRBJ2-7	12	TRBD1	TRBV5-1	TGCGCCAGCAGCCCCGGACAGGGCGAGCAGTACTTC	CASSPGQGEQYF
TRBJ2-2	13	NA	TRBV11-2	TGTGCCAGCAGCTCCCCCGGCACCGGGGAGCTGTTTTTT	CASSSPGTGELFF
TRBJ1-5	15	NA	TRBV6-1	TGTGCCAGCAGTCCCGCCGCAGGGGGCAATCAGCCCCAGCATTTT	CASSPAAGGNQPQHF
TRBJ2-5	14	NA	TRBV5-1	TGCGCCAGCAGCCCGAGTGGAGGGACAGAGACCCAGTACTTC	CASSPSGGTETQYF
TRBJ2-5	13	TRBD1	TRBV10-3	TGTGCCAGCCAGGACAGGCTCGGGGAGACCCAGTACTTC	CASQDRLGETQYF
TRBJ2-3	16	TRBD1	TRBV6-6	TGTGCCAGCAGTAAGGGGGGACAGGGGAGCACAGATACGCAGTATTTT	CASSKGGQGSTDTQYF
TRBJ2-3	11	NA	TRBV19	TGTGCCAGTAGTTGGAGCCGGGATGAGTATTTT	CASSWSRDEYF
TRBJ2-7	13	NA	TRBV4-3	TGCGCCAGCAGCCAAGGGTTCGGCTACGAGCAGTACTTC	CASSQGFGYEQYF
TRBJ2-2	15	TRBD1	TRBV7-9	TGTGCCAGCAGCTTTCGACAGGGGGCGAACGGGGAGCTGTTTTTT	CASSFRQGANGELFF
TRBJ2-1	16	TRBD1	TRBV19	TGTGCCAGTAGTATGCATACAGGGGGCGCGGGAAATGAGCAGTTCTTC	CASSMHTGGAGNEQFF
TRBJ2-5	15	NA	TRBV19	TGTGCCAGTAGTCCGACGGCGGGGTTTGCTGAGACCCAGTACTTC	CASSPTAGFAETQYF
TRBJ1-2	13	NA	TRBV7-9	TGTGCCAGCAGCCTGAGTAATAACTATGGCTACACCTTC	CASSLSNNYGYTF
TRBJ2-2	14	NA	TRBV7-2	TGTGCCAGCAGCCATGACAGATACACCGGGGAGCTGTTTTTT	CASSHDRYTGELFF
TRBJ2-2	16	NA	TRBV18	TGTGCCAGCTCACCGAGGTCAGGGGCGAACACCGGGGAGCTGTTTTTT	CASSPRSGANTGELFF
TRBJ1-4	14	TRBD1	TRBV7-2	TGTGCCAGCAGCAGACAGGGTTCTAATGAAAAACTGTTTTTT	CASSRQGSNEKLFF
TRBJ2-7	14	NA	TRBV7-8	TGTGCCAGCAGCTTAGGCGCAGGGCCCTACGAGCAGTACTTC	CASSLGAGPYEQYF
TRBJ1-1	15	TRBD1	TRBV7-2	TGTGCCAGCAGCCGAAAGGGACAGGTGAACACTGAAGCTTTCTTT	CASSRKGQVNTEAFF
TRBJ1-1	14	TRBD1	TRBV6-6	TGTGCCAGCAGTTGGGACAGAAGGGGGACTGAAGCTTTCTTT	CASSWDRRGTEAFF
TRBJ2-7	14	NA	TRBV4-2	TGTGCCAGCAGCCAAGATCGCACGGGGTACGAGCAGTACTTC	CASSQDRTGYEQYF
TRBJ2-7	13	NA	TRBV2	TGTGCCAGCGGTGACGGACAAACCTACGAGCAGTACTTC	CASGDGQTYEQYF
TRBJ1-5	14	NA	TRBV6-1	TGTGCCAGCAGTTGGGGCAGAGGCGATCAGCCCCAGCATTTT	CASSWGRGDQPQHF
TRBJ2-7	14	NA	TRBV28	TGTGCCAGCAGCTGGCAGGGGAATCGGGTGGAGCAGTACTTC	CASSWQGNRVEQYF
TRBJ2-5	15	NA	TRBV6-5	TGTGCCAGCAACAGACAGCCCGGCCGGCGAGAGACCCAGTACTTC	CASNRQPGRRETQYF
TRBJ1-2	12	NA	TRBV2	TGTGCCAGCAGCACGACAGGATATGGCTACACCTTC	CASSTTGYGYTF
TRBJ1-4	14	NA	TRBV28	TGTGCCAGCAGTTTAAGAGGGCTGAGTGAAAAACTGTTTTTT	CASSLRGLSEKLFF